This T cell receptor beta chain was retrieved from a study of blood T cell repertoires in COVID-19. Produced via immunoSEQ multiplex PCR; TCRdb's table is partial and in-frame only. This sample has approximately 160,000 clones, with around 84% found just once. The CDR3 totals 17 residues. Germline CDR1 is SGHVS and CDR2 is FQNEAQ. Trimming took 5 bases from V and 1 from J; bases not matched to a gene: 8. This receptor was identified in a man aged 35 to 55 who had recovered from COVID-19. The chain has TRBV7-8 and TRBJ2-6, with 7 bases matching TRBD1. Sample: PBMCs or T cells enriched from blood (not recorded which). The CDR3 DNA reads TGTGCCAGCAGCCTTAGTAAACAGGGGTCTGGGGCCAACGTCCTGACTTTC. The encoded protein is CASSLSKQGSGANVLTF.